One sample yielded the 22 T cell receptor beta chains listed below, sequenced in a study of beta chain features in type 1 diabetes. All of the isolated RNA was reverse transcribed, so expressed TCRB transcripts were sequenced. Assay: immunoSEQ multiplex PCR; the TCRdb copy retains only in-frame clones and omits some. The profile shows about 220,000 clones, 11% of them singletons. Sequencing input: central memory CD4+ T cells from blood. These receptors came from a man aged 18-30 years in good health.

This chain uses TRBV15 with TRBJ1-2; D is unresolved. The CDR3 is made up of 16 amino acids. CDR1 LNHNV and CDR2 YYDKDF come from the germline V gene (reference sequence). V shed 0 bases and J shed 2 bases, with 13 bases lying between them. The CDR3 spells CATSREREGWNYGYTF. CDR3 coding DNA: TGTGCCACCAGCAGAGAAAGGGAAGGTTGGAACTATGGCTACACCTTC.

The chain links TRBV18 to TRBJ1-5; D gene ambiguous. The germline gives CDR1 KGHSH, CDR2 LQKENI. CDR3 size: 14 residues. V was pared by 2 bases and J by 1 base, with 6 bases between. CDR3 protein: CASSPSGSNQPQHF. The CDR3 bases are TGTGCCAGCTCACCATCGGGGAGCAATCAGCCCCAGCATTTT.

This clone appeared many times. J is TRBJ2-1 and V is TRBV21-1; the D call TRBD1 from the table was never checked on the DNA. TRBV21-1 is labeled a pseudogene. This CDR3 is 13 amino acids long. The CDR3 DNA reads as TGTGCCAGCATGACGACAGGCTACAATGAGCAGTTCTTC. Protein product: CASMTTGYNEQFF.

This sequence joins TRBV4-3 and TRBJ1-2; a weak D match, TRBD1 (6 bases). This CDR3 is 14 amino acids long. Trimming left V 4 bases short and J 8 bases short, with 17 bases between. Germline values: CDR1 LGHNA, CDR2 YSLEER. CDR3 in amino acids: CASSPLGGSGGYTF. As DNA, the CDR3 is TGCGCCAGCAGCCCGCTAGGGGGATCGGGAGGCTACACCTTC.

This clone showed up just a few times. The chain recombines TRBV2 with TRBJ1-3; D gene uncertain. V lost 2 bases and J 3 bases, leaving 11 bases between the germline ends. Germline CDR1 reads SNHLY; CDR2 reads FYNNEI. The CDR3 loop spans 15 amino acids. The CDR3 sequence: CASSETALYGNTIYF. CDR3 nucleotide sequence: TGTGCCAGCAGTGAAACGGCATTGTATGGAAACACCATATATTTT.

A few counts support this clone. The likely explanation is a read error, given a far larger clone one base away. The chain links TRBV7-2 to TRBJ2-7; D gene ambiguous. The germline V gene has CDR1 SGHTA and CDR2 FQGNSA. Deletions cut 3 bases from V and 2 bases from J, with 11 bases between. CDR3 length: 14 amino acids. In DNA form, the CDR3 reads TGTGCCAGCAGCTTCTCTCGCGGCCCCTACGAGCAGTACTTC. It codes for CASSFSRGPYEQYF.

This clone has a handful of counts. The V and J genes are TRBV29-1 and TRBJ1-1; a weak D match, TRBD1 (6 bases). Germline CDR1 is SQVTM and CDR2 is ANQGSEA. The CDR3 has 14 amino acids. V lost 4 bases to trimming and J lost 6 bases, with 18 bases between them. CDR3 nucleotide sequence: TGCAGCGTTGCCTCTAGGGATCGGGGGCCTGAAGCTTTCTTT. This translates into CSVASRDRGPEAFF.

This clone was picked up a small number of times. CDR3 residues: CASSLRADYNEQFF. The CDR3 DNA follows: TGTGCCAGCAGCTTGCGAGCGGACTACAATGAGCAGTTCTTC. The chain carries TRBV5-4 and TRBJ2-1, with D perhaps TRBD2 (5 bases). The germline V gene has CDR1 SGHNT and CDR2 YYREEE (reference sequence). Deletions cut 1 base from V and 3 bases from J, with 8 bases between. This CDR3 is 14 amino acids long.

This rearrangement joins TRBV30 to TRBJ2-3; possibly TRBD2 for D (6 bases). V lost 4 bases, J lost 9 bases, and 17 bases lay in between. The CDR3 totals 13 residues. CDR1 GTSNPN and CDR2 SVGIG come from the germline V gene (reference sequence). The CDR3 protein is CAWTSFDRGTQYF. CDR3 coding DNA: TGTGCCTGGACTAGTTTTGATCGGGGGACGCAGTATTTT.

The chain joins TRBV4-3 to TRBJ2-1, with 12 bases that match TRBD2. The CDR3 contains 18 residues. In germline, CDR1 is LGHNA, CDR2 YSLEER. Trimming removed 1 base from V and 4 bases from J; junction bases left unmatched: 8. CDR3 coding DNA: TGCGCCAGCAGCCAAGTTCCTAGCGGGAGGGCCGCATACAATGAGCAGTTCTTC. Its protein product is CASSQVPSGRAAYNEQFF.

This clone was counted only a few times. The genes are TRBV29-1 and TRBJ1-2, with unresolved D. Germline values: CDR1 SQVTM, CDR2 ANQGSEA. This CDR3 is 14 amino acids long. Trimming left V 0 bases short and J 4 bases short, with 12 bases between. The CDR3 DNA is TGCAGCGTTGAAGATGGAGCGAGCGGCTATGGCTACACCTTC. It translates to CSVEDGASGYGYTF.

In this sample, this clone turned up many times. V and J are TRBV28 and TRBJ2-2; TRBD1 agrees at 9 bases. This CDR3 has 15 amino acids. V lost 6 bases, J lost 9 bases, and 11 bases stayed unmatched. Germline CDR1 reads MDHEN; CDR2 reads SYDVKM. The CDR3 sequence is CASRSGTGRTRELFF. In DNA, the CDR3 is TGTGCCAGCAGATCCGGGACAGGGAGAACCAGGGAGCTGTTTTTT.

The rearrangement links TRBV9 to TRBJ2-7; D may match TRBD1 or TRBD2 (5 bases each). Trimming cost V 0 bases and J 6 bases, with 16 bases left between them. The germline CDR1 and CDR2 sequences are SGDLS and YYNGEE. This CDR3 spans 15 amino acids. CDR3: CASSVGGTARFEQYF. In DNA, the CDR3 is TGTGCCAGCAGCGTAGGGGGGACGGCTCGTTTCGAGCAGTACTTC.

The CDR3 is CASSNGLAGETQYF. The DNA for the CDR3 is TGTGCCAGCAGCAACGGACTAGCGGGAGAGACCCAGTACTTC. The J gene is TRBJ2-5, the V gene TRBV5-4; 11 bases line up with TRBD2. V trimming: 4 bases; J trimming: 4 bases; junction bases outside the gene matches: 3. Looked up from germline, CDR1 is SGHNT and CDR2 is YYREEE (reference sequence). The length of the CDR3 is 14 residues.

The table lists this clone with a few counts. The genes are TRBV18 and TRBJ2-5, with TRBD1 identical over 7 bases. V shed 7 bases, J shed 5 bases, and the junction held 7 bases outside the gene matches. The CDR3 has 13 amino acids. Germline loops: CDR1 KGHSH, CDR2 LQKENI. The CDR3 is CASLPGQRETQYF. The DNA for the CDR3 is TGTGCCAGCTTACCGGGACAGAGGGAGACCCAGTACTTC.

This clone turned up a few times. The V call is TRBV29-1, the J call TRBJ2-7; D might be TRBD2 (5 bases). The length of the CDR3 is 12 residues. Germline CDR1 and CDR2: SQVTM and ANQGSEA. V was trimmed by 5 bases and J by 0 bases, leaving 8 bases between them. CDR3 loop: CSVREISYEQYF. Written as DNA, the CDR3 is TGCAGCGTTAGGGAGATCTCCTACGAGCAGTACTTC.

The rearrangement joins TRBV28 to TRBJ2-1; 7 bases agree with TRBD2. The V gene end was trimmed by 3 bases and the J gene end by 7 bases; junction bases not matched to a gene: 12. The CDR3 covers 16 residues. Germline V CDR1 and CDR2: MDHEN, SYDVKM. The CDR3 sequence is CASSFVRAGAKNEQFF. The CDR3 DNA reads TGTGCCAGCAGTTTTGTCCGCGCGGGAGCAAAAAATGAGCAGTTCTTC.

The chain couples TRBV5-6 to TRBJ2-5, with D unclear. Germline-derived CDR1 and CDR2 are SGHDT and YYEEEE. This CDR3 region has 13 residues. V was clipped by 3 bases and J by 5 bases, with 11 bases between them. CDR3 DNA sequence: TGTGCCAGCAGCTCCATTTCCCAGGAGACCCAGTACTTC. Translation gives CASSSISQETQYF.

This clone showed up many times. This rearrangement joins TRBV2 to TRBJ1-2, with D possibly TRBD1 on 6 matching bases. Per the germline V gene, CDR1 is SNHLY and CDR2 is FYNNEI. The CDR3 sequence is 12 residues long. V dropped 10 bases and J dropped 5 bases, with 14 bases sitting between them. CDR3 sequence: CANDGGQYGYTF. The CDR3 bases are TGTGCCAATGATGGGGGCCAATATGGCTACACCTTC.

The rearrangement joins TRBV7-2 to TRBJ1-1, with no clear D. Germline CDR1 and CDR2: SGHTA and FQGNSA. V gave up 2 bases and J gave up 6 bases, with 10 bases separating them. This CDR3 spans 13 amino acids. The CDR3 protein is CASSLSPEPEAFF. The DNA for the CDR3 is TGTGCCAGCAGCTTATCCCCTGAACCTGAAGCTTTCTTT.

The sample holds one count of this clone. The chain employs TRBV27 and TRBJ1-1; TRBD1 matches at 8 bases. The germline CDR1 and CDR2 sequences are MNHEY and SMNVEV (reference sequence). V trimming: 6 bases; J trimming: 3 bases; junction bases outside the gene matches: 9. The CDR3 covers 15 residues. The CDR3 is CASSPGQGRYTEAFF. CDR3 DNA sequence: TGTGCCAGCAGCCCTGGACAGGGTAGATACACTGAAGCTTTCTTT.

This clone was observed a single time. The chain joins TRBV4-3 to TRBJ2-7, with 11 bases fitting TRBD2. From germline, CDR1 is LGHNA and CDR2 YSLEER. The CDR3 is 15 amino acids. Trimming at V came to 0 bases and at J to 5 bases, leaving 3 bases not matched to a gene. The CDR3 reads CASSQETSGRHEQYF. The DNA for the CDR3 is TGCGCCAGCAGCCAAGAAACTAGCGGGAGACACGAGCAGTACTTC.